Here is one TCR beta chain with its context. The antigen is unknown. The data are from a study of metastatic and nonmetastatic thyroid tumors. TCRdb re-called the PCR reads via MiXCR. The sample consists of about 18,000 clones, under 30% of them appearing once. General observations from the study: Significantly greater TCR beta diversity was reportedly found in malignant thyroid tumors than in benign nodules (in blood and tumor).

Losses at the gene ends were 5 bases for V and 3 bases for J; bases not matched to a gene: 18. From germline, CDR1 is MNHEY and CDR2 SMNVEV (reference sequence). CDR3 length: 18 amino acids. The entire patient cohort was treatment-naive prior to thyroid surgery. The receptor was derived from a male donor with papillary thyroid cancer or a benign thyroid nodule (not recorded which). Some clones in this sample may be carry-over from other donors' samples. Sample: tumor tissue. The chain employs TRBV27 and TRBJ2-7, with 8 bases aligning to TRBD1. CDR3 region: CASSPKGFGTGNLYEQYF. CDR3 nucleotides: TGTGCCAGCAGTCCAAAGGGCTTTGGGACAGGAAATCTCTACGAGCAGTACTTC.